The 25 T cell receptor beta chains below were found in one sample sequenced in a study of identifying expanded T cells in peripheral blood. Assay: immunoSEQ multiplex PCR; the TCRdb copy retains only in-frame clones and omits some. This table holds 58,000 or so clones, over 75% found once. The sample comprised blood. These receptors all stem from a person between 18 and 70 years old in good health.

This clone was seen only a few times. The chain has TRBV5-1 and TRBJ1-3, with 9 nucleotides matching TRBD1. J lost 0 bases, V lost 5 bases, and 9 bases had no gene match. There are 17 residues in the CDR3. CDR1 is SGHRS and CDR2 is YFSETQ in the germline V gene. The CDR3 loop reads CASSFFGTGTSGNTIYF. CDR3 nucleotide sequence: TGCGCCAGCAGTTTTTTCGGGACAGGGACCTCTGGAAACACCATATATTTT.

This chain links TRBV6-4 with TRBJ2-1, with D tentatively TRBD1 (6 bases). Germline V gene lookup returns CDR1 MRHNA and CDR2 SNTAGT. With 0 bases removed from V and 10 bases from J, the gap between germline ends came to 13 bases. CDR3 size: 14 residues. CDR3 coding DNA: TGTGCCAGCAGTGACTCGTCGCAGGGGCCGGAGCAGTTCTTC. Translating gives CASSDSSQGPEQFF.

The chain employs TRBV12-5 and TRBJ1-1, with D uncertain. CDR1 is LGHNT and CDR2 is FRNRAP in the germline V gene. Trimming removed 1 base at V and 6 bases at J, with 6 bases between. This CDR3 is 12 amino acids long. CDR3 protein: CASGLAPSEAFF. In nucleotides, the CDR3 is TGTGCTAGTGGTTTGGCTCCCTCTGAAGCTTTCTTT.

The chain combines TRBV2 with TRBJ1-4; a possible D gene is TRBD1 (6 bases). Germline V gives CDR1 SNHLY, CDR2 FYNNEI. This CDR3 is built from 14 residues. With 6 bases removed from V and 8 bases from J, the gap between germline ends came to 16 bases. The CDR3 sequence is CASSGGAWREKLFF. CDR3 nucleotides: TGTGCCAGCAGCGGGGGGGCCTGGAGGGAAAAACTGTTTTTT.

The gene calls are TRBV6-1 and TRBJ2-2; D is unclear. With 0 bases removed from V and 3 bases from J, the gap between germline ends came to 8 bases. Per the germline V gene, CDR1 is MNHNS and CDR2 is SASEGT. This CDR3 region has 15 residues. The chain's CDR3 is CASSEAPLHTGELFF. Written as DNA, the CDR3 is TGTGCCAGCAGTGAAGCCCCTCTTCACACCGGGGAGCTGTTTTTT.

The rearrangement links TRBV30 to TRBJ2-7; weak D call: TRBD2 (6 bases). The germline V gene encodes CDR1 GTSNPN and CDR2 SVGIG (reference sequence). CDR3 size: 15 residues. Trimming pared 2 bases from V and 4 bases from J, leaving 18 bases between. In nucleotides, the CDR3 is TGTGCCTGGAGTAAAATTGGGGAAGGGACTTACGAGCAGTACGTC. This gives the protein CAWSKIGEGTYEQYV.

The CDR3 region is CASSLPDGGGPQAFF. As DNA, the CDR3 is TGTGCCAGCAGCTTGCCGGACGGGGGGGGTCCCCAAGCTTTCTTT. The rearrangement links TRBV5-5 to TRBJ1-1; weak D call: TRBD1 (5 bases). Germline V CDR1 and CDR2: SGHKS, YYEKEE (reference sequence). The V end lost 1 base, the J end lost 9 bases, and 19 bases lay between the germline ends. CDR3 length: 15 amino acids.

The chain couples TRBV7-9 to TRBJ2-1; 10 bases map to TRBD1. This CDR3 has 17 amino acids. CDR1 is SEHNR, CDR2 FQNEAQ, per germline (reference sequence). J was trimmed by 6 bases and V by 5 bases; bases with no gene match: 13. The DNA of the CDR3 is TGTGCCAGCAGCCGAACTCCCGGGACAGGGGTTGTCAATGAGCAGTTCTTC. It encodes CASSRTPGTGVVNEQFF. Complete variable domain (other parts from reference TRBV7-9 and TRBJ2-1): DTGVSQNPRHKITKRGQNVTFRCDPISEHNRLYWYRQTLGQGPEFLTYFQNEAQLEKSRLLSDRFSAERPKGSFSTLEIQRTEQGDSAMYLCASSRTPGTGVVNEQFFGPGTRLTVL.

The chain employs TRBV9 and TRBJ2-3, with 10 bases aligning to TRBD2. V lost 0 bases and J lost 7; bases outside the gene matches: 5. The CDR3 loop spans 15 amino acids. CDR1 is SGDLS, CDR2 YYNGEE, per germline. This CDR3 is CASSVGSGGGNTQYF. The CDR3 DNA reads TGTGCCAGCAGCGTAGGCAGCGGGGGGGGTAATACGCAGTATTTT.

V usage is TRBV30 and J usage is TRBJ1-1; D is uncertain. CDR3 size: 11 residues. Looked up from germline, CDR1 is GTSNPN and CDR2 is SVGIG (reference sequence). Trimming took 6 bases from V and 4 from J, leaving 9 bases between them. The CDR3 DNA is TGTGCCTGTCGGGTGGGCACTGAAGCTTTCTTT. Its protein is CACRVGTEAFF.

This chain joins TRBV5-3 and TRBJ1-4; 7 bases align to TRBD1. TRBV5-3 is classed as an ORF, of uncertain function. The trim removed 3 bases at V and 0 bases at J, leaving 5 bases unmatched. The CDR3 contains 16 residues. The CDR3 here is CARSSDRFATNEKLFF. The CDR3 nucleotides are TGTGCCAGAAGCTCGGACAGGTTTGCAACTAATGAAAAACTGTTTTTT.

This rearrangement joins TRBV19 to TRBJ1-2; TRBD1 matches at 8 bases. The germline V gene encodes CDR1 LNHDA and CDR2 SQIVND (reference sequence). The V segment lost 5 bases and the J segment 1 base; nucleotides outside the gene matches: 9. This CDR3 comprises 16 residues. CDR3 coding DNA: TGTGCCAGTAGTGCGGACAGGGTGATTTTTAACTATGGCTACACCTTC. Translating it yields CASSADRVIFNYGYTF. Full variable domain (missing parts from reference TRBV19 and TRBJ1-2): DGGITQSPKYLFRKEGQNVTLSCEQNLNHDAMYWYRQDPGQGLRLIYYSQIVNDFQKGDIAEGYSVSREKKESFPLTVTSAQKNPTAFYLCASSADRVIFNYGYTFGSGTRLTVV.

This rearrangement joins TRBV7-9 to TRBJ1-3, with 9 bases fitting TRBD1. This CDR3 is built from 14 residues. After removal of 5 bases from V and 7 bases from J, the junction contained 6 bases not matched to a gene. CDR1 and CDR2 (germline): SEHNR, FQNEAQ (reference sequence). CDR3 region: CASSPGTGLNTIYF. The CDR3 nucleotides are TGTGCCAGCAGCCCCGGGACAGGGCTGAACACCATATATTTT.

The chain links TRBV29-1 to TRBJ2-5; 11 bases line up with TRBD1. TRBJ2-7 matches the DNA end more closely, so the J call is doubtful. The CDR3 totals 13 residues. From germline, CDR1 is SQVTM and CDR2 ANQGSEA. The CDR3 nucleotides read TGCAGCGCTGGGACCGGGACAGGGGGCGAGCAGTACTTC. Encoded protein: CSAGTGTGGEQYF.

The gene calls are TRBV18 and TRBJ2-5; TRBD1 aligns across 8 bases. Trimming took 3 bases from V and 5 from J; bases not matched to a gene: 8. Per the germline V gene, CDR1 is KGHSH and CDR2 is LQKENI. This CDR3 comprises 15 residues. CDR3: CASSPGTGVGETQYF. CDR3 in DNA: TGTGCCAGCTCACCTGGGACAGGAGTCGGGGAGACCCAGTACTTC.

J is TRBJ2-7 and V is TRBV2, with D tentatively TRBD2 (5 bases). Germline values: CDR1 SNHLY, CDR2 FYNNEI. This CDR3 is 12 amino acids long. Trimming took 8 bases from V and 4 from J, leaving 12 bases between them. The CDR3 nucleotides read TGTGCCAGCGTACTAGTCTTATACGAGCAGTACTTC. Translating gives CASVLVLYEQYF. The full variable domain, in which reference TRBV2 and TRBJ2-7 provide the parts outside the CDR3, is EPEVTQTPSHQVTQMGQEVILRCVPISNHLYFYWYRQILGQKVEFLVSFYNNEISEKSEIFDDQFSVERPDGSNFTLKIRSTKLEDSAMYFCASVLVLYEQYFGPGTRLTVT.

This chain uses TRBV2 with TRBJ2-5, with D perhaps TRBD2 (5 bases). This CDR3 has 11 residues. Germline CDR1 is SNHLY and CDR2 is FYNNEI. The V and J ends lost 2 bases and 12 bases respectively, with 10 bases between them. In DNA, the CDR3 is TGTGCCAGCAGTGAAATGGGAGCGGAGTACTTC. Its translation: CASSEMGAEYF.

The chain couples TRBV5-8 to TRBJ2-3; 9 bases align to TRBD2. The CDR3 contains 14 residues. J gave up 6 bases and V 4 bases, and 6 bases lay outside the gene matches. Germline V gene sequence: CDR1 SGHTS, CDR2 YDEGEE. CDR3 in DNA: TGTGCCAGCAGCCTGGGACTAGCAGCGGATACGCAGTATTTT. It yields the protein CASSLGLAADTQYF.

V is TRBV6-5 and J is TRBJ2-5; D unclear. Germline CDR1 reads MNHEY; CDR2 reads SVGAGI. The CDR3 sequence is 13 residues long. Trimming removed 2 bases from V and 5 bases from J, with 9 bases in between. The CDR3 bases are TGTGCCAGCAGTTACAACGCCGGGGAGACCCAGTACTTC. Translation: CASSYNAGETQYF.

The chain has TRBV5-4 and TRBJ1-1, with 8 bases lining up with TRBD1. After removal of 0 bases from V and 5 bases from J, the junction contained 9 bases not matched to a gene. Germline values: CDR1 SGHNT, CDR2 YYREEE (reference sequence). There are 16 residues in the CDR3. The CDR3: CASSLARTGSGTEAFF. For the CDR3, the DNA is TGTGCCAGCAGCTTGGCCCGGACAGGGAGCGGTACTGAAGCTTTCTTT.

The chain has TRBV5-1 and TRBJ1-1; D possibly corresponds to TRBD1 (6 bases). The V end lost 4 bases, the J end lost 1 base, and 11 bases lay between the germline ends. The CDR3 runs 14 residues. CDR1 and CDR2 from the germline V gene are SGHRS and YFSETQ. CDR3 protein: CASSPGTTNTEAFF. Written as DNA, the CDR3 is TGCGCCAGCAGCCCCGGGACAACGAACACTGAAGCTTTCTTT. Combining the CDR3 with reference TRBV5-1 and TRBJ1-1 gives the whole variable domain KAGVTQTPRYLIKTRGQQVTLSCSPISGHRSVSWYQQTPGQGLQFLFEYFSETQRNKGNFPGRFSGRQFSNSRSEMNVSTLELGDSALYLCASSPGTTNTEAFFGQGTRLTVV.

The chain couples TRBV6-1 to TRBJ2-7; TRBD1 might be the D (5 bases). CDR3 length equals 14 residues. Germline CDR1 is MNHNS and CDR2 is SASEGT. Deletions cut 6 bases from V and 2 bases from J, with 14 bases between. The CDR3 loop is CASSGWGIPYEQYF. DNA of the CDR3: TGTGCCAGCAGCGGTTGGGGCATACCCTACGAGCAGTACTTC.

The V and J genes are TRBV27 and TRBJ2-1, with TRBD2 matching 9 bases. Trimming removed 2 bases from V and 6 bases from J; junction bases left unmatched: 5. The length of the CDR3 is 15 residues. In germline, CDR1 is MNHEY, CDR2 SMNVEV (reference sequence). For the CDR3, the DNA is TGTGCCAGCAGTTTACGCCTAGCGGGACCCAATGAGCAGTTCTTC. Its translation is CASSLRLAGPNEQFF.

The chain couples TRBV5-1 to TRBJ2-1; the D gene is possibly TRBD2 (6 bases). Germline CDR1 SGHRS, CDR2 YFSETQ. This CDR3 spans 15 amino acids. Trimming pared 2 bases from V and 3 bases from J, leaving 12 bases between. The CDR3 loop reads CASSFREVGYNEQFF. Written as DNA, the CDR3 is TGCGCCAGCAGCTTTAGGGAGGTGGGCTACAATGAGCAGTTCTTC.

The rearrangement links TRBV19 to TRBJ2-1; maybe TRBD1 (5 bases). V lost 3 bases to trimming and J lost 3 bases, with 12 bases between them. The CDR3 is 15 residues long. Germline CDR1 and CDR2: LNHDA and SQIVND (reference sequence). The CDR3 nucleotides read TGTGCCAGTAGTATTCTGGGGCGTAACTACAATGAGCAGTTCTTC. Its protein product is CASSILGRNYNEQFF.